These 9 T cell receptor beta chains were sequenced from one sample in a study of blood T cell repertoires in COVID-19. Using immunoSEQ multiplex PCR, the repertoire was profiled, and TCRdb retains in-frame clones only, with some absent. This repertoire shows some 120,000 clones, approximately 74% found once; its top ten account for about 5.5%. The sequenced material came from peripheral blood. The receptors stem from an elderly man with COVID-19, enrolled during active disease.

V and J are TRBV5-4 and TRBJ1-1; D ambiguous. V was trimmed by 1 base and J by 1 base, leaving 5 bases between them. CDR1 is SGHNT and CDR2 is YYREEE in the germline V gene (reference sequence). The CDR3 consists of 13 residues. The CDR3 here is CASSLRQNTEAFF. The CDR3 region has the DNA TGTGCCAGCAGCTTGAGACAGAACACTGAAGCTTTCTTT.

CDR3 protein: CASSGEMSNQPQHF. CDR3 DNA: TGTGCCAGTTCTGGGGAGATGAGCAATCAGCCCCAGCATTTT. The V call is TRBV19, the J call TRBJ1-5, with D unclear. From germline, CDR1 is LNHDA and CDR2 SQIVND (reference sequence). Trimming left V 8 bases short and J 1 base short, with 12 bases between. The CDR3 length is 14 residues.

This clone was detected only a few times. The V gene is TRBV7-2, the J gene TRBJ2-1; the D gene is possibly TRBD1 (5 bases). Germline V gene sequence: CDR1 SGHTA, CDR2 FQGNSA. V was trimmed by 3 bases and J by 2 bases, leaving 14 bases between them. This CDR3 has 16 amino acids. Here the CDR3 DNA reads TGTGCCAGCAGCTTTTCTTCGTTAGGGGCCTACAATGAGCAGTTCTTC. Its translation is CASSFSSLGAYNEQFF. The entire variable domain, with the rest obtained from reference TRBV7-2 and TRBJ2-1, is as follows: GAGVSQSPSNKVTEKGKDVELRCDPISGHTALYWYRQSLGQGLEFLIYFQGNSAPDKSGLPSDRFSAERTGGSVSTLTIQRTQQEDSAVYLCASSFSSLGAYNEQFFGPGTRLTVL.

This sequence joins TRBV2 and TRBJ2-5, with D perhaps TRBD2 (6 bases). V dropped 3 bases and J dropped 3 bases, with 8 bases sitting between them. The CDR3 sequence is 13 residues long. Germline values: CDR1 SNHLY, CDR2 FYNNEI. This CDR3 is CASSDSGKETQYF. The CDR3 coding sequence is TGTGCCAGCAGTGATAGCGGAAAAGAGACCCAGTACTTC.

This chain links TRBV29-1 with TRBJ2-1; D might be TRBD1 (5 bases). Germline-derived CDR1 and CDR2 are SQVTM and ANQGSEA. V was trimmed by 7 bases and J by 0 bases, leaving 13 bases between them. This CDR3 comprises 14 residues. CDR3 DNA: TGCAGCGCCGCGGATGACAGCTCCTACAATGAGCAGTTCTTC. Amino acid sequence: CSAADDSSYNEQFF.

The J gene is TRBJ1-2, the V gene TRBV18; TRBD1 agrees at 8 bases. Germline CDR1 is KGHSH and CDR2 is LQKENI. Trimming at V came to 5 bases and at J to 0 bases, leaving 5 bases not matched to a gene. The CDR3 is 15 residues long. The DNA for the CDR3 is TGTGCCAGCTCAGCCACAGGGGGTGCTAACTATGGCTACACCTTC. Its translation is CASSATGGANYGYTF.

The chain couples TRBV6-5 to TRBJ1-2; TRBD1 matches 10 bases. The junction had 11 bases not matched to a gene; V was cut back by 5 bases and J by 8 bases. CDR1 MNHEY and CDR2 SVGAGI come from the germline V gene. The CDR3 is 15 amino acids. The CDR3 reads CASSQRQGALDGYTF. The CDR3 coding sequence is TGTGCCAGCAGTCAACGACAGGGGGCATTGGACGGCTACACCTTC.

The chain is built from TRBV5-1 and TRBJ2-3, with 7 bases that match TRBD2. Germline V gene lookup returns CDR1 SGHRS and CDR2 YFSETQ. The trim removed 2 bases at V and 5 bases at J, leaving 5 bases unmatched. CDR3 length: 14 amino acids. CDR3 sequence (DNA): TGCGCCAGCAGCTTCCCTGGGGGGGAAGATACGCAGTATTTT. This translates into CASSFPGGEDTQYF.

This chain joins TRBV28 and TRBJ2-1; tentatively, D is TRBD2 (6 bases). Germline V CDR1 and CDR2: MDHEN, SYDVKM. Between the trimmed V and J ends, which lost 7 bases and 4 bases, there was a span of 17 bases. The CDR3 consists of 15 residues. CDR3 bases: TGTGCCAGCACTACAGTAGGGGACTTGTACAATGAGCAGTTCTTC. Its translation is CASTTVGDLYNEQFF.